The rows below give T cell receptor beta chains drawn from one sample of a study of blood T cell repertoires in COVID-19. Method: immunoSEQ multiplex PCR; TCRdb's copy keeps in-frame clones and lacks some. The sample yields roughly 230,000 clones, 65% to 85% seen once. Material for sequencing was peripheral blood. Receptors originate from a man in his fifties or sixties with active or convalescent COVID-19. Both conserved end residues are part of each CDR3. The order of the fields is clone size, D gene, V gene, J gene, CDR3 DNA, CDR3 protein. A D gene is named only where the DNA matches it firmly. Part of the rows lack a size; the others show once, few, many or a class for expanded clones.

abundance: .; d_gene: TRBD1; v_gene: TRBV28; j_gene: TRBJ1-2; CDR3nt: TGTGCCAGCAGTTTATGGGGACAGGTGGCCTATGGCTACACCTTC; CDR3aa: CASSLWGQVAYGYTF
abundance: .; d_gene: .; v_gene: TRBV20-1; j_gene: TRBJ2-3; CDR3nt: TGCAGTGCTAGTTCGTCAGGGGGGACAGATACGCAGTATTTT; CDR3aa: CSASSSGGTDTQYF
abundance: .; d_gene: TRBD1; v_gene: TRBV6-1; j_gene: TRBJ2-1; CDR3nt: TGTGCCAGCAGTGAACCCGGGACAGGGGGCGGGAATGAGCAGTTCTTC; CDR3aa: CASSEPGTGGGNEQFF
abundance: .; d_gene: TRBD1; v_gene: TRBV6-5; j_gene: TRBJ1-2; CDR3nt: TGTGCCAGCACCGACGGACAGGGGGCCTATGGCTACACCTTC; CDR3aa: CASTDGQGAYGYTF
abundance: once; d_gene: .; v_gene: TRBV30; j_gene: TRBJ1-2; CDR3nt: TGTGCCTGGAGTAACCCACAGCTGCGCTATGGCTACACCTTC; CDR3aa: CAWSNPQLRYGYTF
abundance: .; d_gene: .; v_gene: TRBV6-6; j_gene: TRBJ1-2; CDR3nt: TGTGCCAGCAGTTACGGGCAGCTCTATGGCTACACCTTC; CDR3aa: CASSYGQLYGYTF
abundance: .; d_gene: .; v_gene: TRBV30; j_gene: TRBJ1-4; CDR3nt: TGTGCCCTAACCGCTAATGAAAAACTGTTTTTT; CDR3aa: CALTANEKLFF
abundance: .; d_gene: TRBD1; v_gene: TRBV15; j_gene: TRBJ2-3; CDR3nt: TGTGCCACCAGCAGAGATTTAGGTGGGACAGGGGTGGGAGATACGCAGTATTTT; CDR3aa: CATSRDLGGTGVGDTQYF
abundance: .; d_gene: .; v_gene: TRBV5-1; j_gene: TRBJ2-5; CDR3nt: TGCGCCAGCAGCTTGGGGCAGGGTCGTGGGACCCAGTACTTC; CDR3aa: CASSLGQGRGTQYF
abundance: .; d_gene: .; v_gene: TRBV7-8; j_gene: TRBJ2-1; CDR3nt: TGTGCCAGCTCCTTAGCTTGGACTAGGGGGAATGATGAGCAGTTCTTC; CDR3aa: CASSLAWTRGNDEQFF
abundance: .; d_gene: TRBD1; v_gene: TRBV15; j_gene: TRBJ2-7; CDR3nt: TGTGCCACCAGCAGGGCCGGGACAGGGGCTTTTGAGCAGTACTTC; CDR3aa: CATSRAGTGAFEQYF
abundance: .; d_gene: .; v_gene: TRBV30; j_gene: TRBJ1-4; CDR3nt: TGTGCCTGGAGAGGGAGAGGAAATGAAAAACTGTTTTTT; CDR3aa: CAWRGRGNEKLFF
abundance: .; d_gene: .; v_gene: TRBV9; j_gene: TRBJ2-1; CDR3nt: TGTGCCAGCAGCACCCGGGTCTTAGGGGAGGCTGAGCAGTTCTTC; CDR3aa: CASSTRVLGEAEQFF
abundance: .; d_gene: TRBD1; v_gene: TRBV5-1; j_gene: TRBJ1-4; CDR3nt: TGCGCCAGCAGCTTTAATCCGGGACAGACAACTAATGAAAAACTGTTTTTT; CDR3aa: CASSFNPGQTTNEKLFF
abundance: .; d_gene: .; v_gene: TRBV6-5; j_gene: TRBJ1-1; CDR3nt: TGTGCCAGCAGTAACCGCCAGGGTGGTGCTGAAGCTTTCTTT; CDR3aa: CASSNRQGGAEAFF
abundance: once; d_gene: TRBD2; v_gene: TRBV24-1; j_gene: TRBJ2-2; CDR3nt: TGTGCCACCAGTGCTCAGCGGGGGAACCCCGGGGAGCTGTTTTTT; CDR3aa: CATSAQRGNPGELFF
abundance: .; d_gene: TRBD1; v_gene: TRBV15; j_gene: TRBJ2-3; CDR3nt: TGTGCCACCAGCAGAGGTCCGGGACAGGGGGTTTCAGATACGCAGTATTTT; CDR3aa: CATSRGPGQGVSDTQYF
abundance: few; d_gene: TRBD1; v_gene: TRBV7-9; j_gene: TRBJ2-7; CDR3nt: TGTGCCAGCAGCCCGACAGGGAGAGACTACGAGCAGTACTTC; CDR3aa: CASSPTGRDYEQYF
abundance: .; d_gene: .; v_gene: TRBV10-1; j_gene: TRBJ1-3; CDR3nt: TGCGCCAGCAGCCGGGACGTTTGGAGGGTCCTCTCTGGAAACACCATATATTTT; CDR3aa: CASSRDVWRVLSGNTIYF
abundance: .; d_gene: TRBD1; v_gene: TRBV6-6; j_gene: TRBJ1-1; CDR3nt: TGTGCCAGCAGTTACTCCTGGACAGGGGACAACACTGAAGCTTTCTTT; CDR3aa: CASSYSWTGDNTEAFF
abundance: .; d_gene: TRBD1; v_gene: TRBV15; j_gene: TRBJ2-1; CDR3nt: TGTGCCACCAGCAGAGTTAGTGGACAGGGGAATGAGCAGTTCTTC; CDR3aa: CATSRVSGQGNEQFF
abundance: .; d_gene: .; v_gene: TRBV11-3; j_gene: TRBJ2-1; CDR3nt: TGTGCCAGCAGCTTAAACGGGCCGGGGGAGCAGTTCTTC; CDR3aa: CASSLNGPGEQFF
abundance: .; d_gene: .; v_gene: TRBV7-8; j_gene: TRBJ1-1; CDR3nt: TGTGCCAGCAGCTTAGCGGGCAGGGGGAACACTGAAGCTTTCTTT; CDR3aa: CASSLAGRGNTEAFF
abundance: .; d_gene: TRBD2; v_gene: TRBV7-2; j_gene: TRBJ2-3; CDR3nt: TGTGCCAGCAGCACCCGGACTAGCCCGGGAGATACGCAGTATTTT; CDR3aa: CASSTRTSPGDTQYF